This T cell receptor (beta chain) derives from a study of blood T cell repertoires in COVID-19. Overall study context: Acute and convalescent COVID-19 samples came from the United States, Italy and Spain. In each case, the material was cDNA or gDNA derived from T cells, B-cell-depleted T cells, or PBMCs.

Source study methods: The assay estimated nucleated cells by amplifying reference gene primers. Measured with immunoSEQ multiplex PCR; TCRdb has only the in-frame clones, and not every one. V, J and clone size were drawn from that table, and D and trimming were deduced from the DNA. Here the sample spans 100,000 or so clones, nearly 95% being singletons. V was pared by 1 base and J by 9 bases, with 9 bases between. The CDR3 runs to 13 residues. Germline CDR1 is LNHDA and CDR2 is SQIVND (reference sequence). This clone has a single count. The material sequenced was peripheral blood. The rearrangement joins TRBV19 to TRBJ2-2; D may be TRBD2 (5 bases). The source is a human donor with active COVID-19. The donor label of this sample is uncertain. The CDR3, as DNA: TGTGCCAGTAGTATAGCCGGGGTCCGGGAGCTGTTTTTT. It codes for CASSIAGVRELFF. The full variable domain, in which reference TRBV19 and TRBJ2-2 provide the parts outside the CDR3, is DGGITQSPKYLFRKEGQNVTLSCEQNLNHDAMYWYRQDPGQGLRLIYYSQIVNDFQKGDIAEGYSVSREKKESFPLTVTSAQKNPTAFYLCASSIAGVRELFFGEGSRLTVL.